This T cell receptor (beta chain) was captured by sequencing in a study of cytomegalovirus exposure and HLA in healthy donors. General study results and limits: Most sequenced TCRs were rare (though some public TCRs occurred in many donors).

Germline CDR1 is SGHRS and CDR2 is YFSETQ. The CDR3 runs to 15 residues. The germline V and J ends were trimmed by 4 bases and 1 base, with 14 bases remaining between them. As to this clone: Its antigen is currently unknown.

Only in-frame clones appear in the TCRdb table, and some are missing; sequencing was by immunoSEQ multiplex PCR. The repertoire holds about 200,000 clones, with roughly 88% as singletons. Separation from the approximately 670-subject first cohort characterized the roughly 130-subject validation cohort, to which the donors belonged. The TCR comes from a woman aged 25 to 45 in good health and CMV-seropositive. The sample consisted of PBMCs. The V call is TRBV5-1, the J call TRBJ1-2; D possibly corresponds to TRBD1 (6 bases). The CDR3 bases are TGCGCCAGCAGCCCCCGGACAGAGAATAACTATGGCTACACCTTC. It encodes CASSPRTENNYGYTF.